This T cell receptor (beta chain) derives from a study of blood T cell repertoires in COVID-19. CDR3 length: 12 residues. Germline CDR1 SGDLS, CDR2 YYNGEE. V was clipped by 4 bases and J by 8 bases, with 9 bases between them. The repertoire was sequenced with immunoSEQ multiplex PCR; TCRdb's copy has only in-frame clones and lacks some. The data contain around 250,000 clones, roughly nine tenths of them singletons. The receptor was isolated from a man between 60 and 75 years old with acute or convalescent COVID-19. This sequence joins TRBV9 and TRBJ2-2; D remains unclear. Sequencing was done on a sample of peripheral blood. CDR3 sequence reads: CASSLQLGELFF. CDR3 nucleotides: TGTGCCAGCAGCTTGCAGTTAGGGGAGCTGTTTTTT. Full variable domain (remainder filled in from reference TRBV9 and TRBJ2-2): DSGVTQTPKHLITATGQRVTLRCSPRSGDLSVYWYQQSLDQGLQFLIQYYNGEERAKGNILERFSAQQFPDLHSELNLSSLELGDSALYFCASSLQLGELFFGEGSRLTVL.